This section outlines one TCR beta chain sequence together with its context. Its antigen is still unknown. The germline gives CDR1 SQVTM, CDR2 ANQGSEA. Losses at the gene ends were 6 bases for V and 3 bases for J; bases not matched to a gene: 5. The CDR3 contains 14 residues. Use of 60 Vbeta and 13 Jbeta primers characterized the PCR. Here immunoSEQ multiplex PCR was the method, and the copy in TCRdb shows in-frame clones only, minus some. This table holds approximately 180,000 clones, roughly 79% found once. The data originate from a study of cytomegalovirus exposure and HLA in healthy donors. Study information: Earlier, 200 million or so T cells were analyzed, and 95 million to 140 million unique TCR beta sequences were found among them. General study findings and limits: Associated with HLA alleles at 0.05 false discovery rate in a later analysis were approximately 17,000 TCR beta sequences. It is likely that the observed cluster of highly shared sequence variants was a sequencing artifact.

This TCR came from a woman aged 18 to 35 in good health and CMV-seropositive. The J gene is TRBJ2-6, the V gene TRBV29-1; 7 bases match TRBD2. The sequencing sample was made of PBMCs. In DNA form, the CDR3 reads TGCAGCGTCGGGGAGGGCGATGGGGCCAACGTCCTGACTTTC. It specifies CSVGEGDGANVLTF.